The entry that follows covers one TCR beta chain sequence. As yet, its antigen is unknown. The sample comes from a study of shared clonotypes between healthy human individuals. Study at large: There were three CD4 naive, three CD4 memory, two CD8 naive and one CD8 memory plates per donor. Study findings and constraints: Among the subsets, naive ones generally showed larger estimated richness than memory ones.

This table comes from immunoSEQ multiplex PCR, and its TCRdb copy is limited to in-frame clones, with some not included. Among 550,000 to 600,000 clones listed, more than 95% were seen once. CDR1 and CDR2 (germline): MDHEN, SYDVKM. The CDR3 is made up of 12 amino acids. With 6 bases removed from V and 4 bases from J, the gap between germline ends came to 10 bases. Terminally differentiated effector memory CD45RA+ cells were excluded from the naive CD8 cells, which were CD45RO-negative and positively selected for CCR7. All donors were healthy HIV-negative adults lacking recent acute infections or vaccinations.

Material for sequencing was naive CD8+ T cells sorted from blood. The sequence was collected from a man under 40 in good health. The J gene is TRBJ2-7, the V gene TRBV28; TRBD2 might be the D (6 bases). Here the CDR3 DNA reads TGTGCCAGCAGACGGGACTTTTACGAGCAGTACTTC. Protein product: CASRRDFYEQYF. Filled out from reference TRBV28 and TRBJ2-7, the complete variable domain reads DVKVTQSSRYLVKRTGEKVFLECVQDMDHENMFWYRQDPGLGLRLIYFSYDVKMKEKGDIPEGYSVSREKKERFSLILESASTNQTSMYLCASRRDFYEQYFGPGTRLTVT.